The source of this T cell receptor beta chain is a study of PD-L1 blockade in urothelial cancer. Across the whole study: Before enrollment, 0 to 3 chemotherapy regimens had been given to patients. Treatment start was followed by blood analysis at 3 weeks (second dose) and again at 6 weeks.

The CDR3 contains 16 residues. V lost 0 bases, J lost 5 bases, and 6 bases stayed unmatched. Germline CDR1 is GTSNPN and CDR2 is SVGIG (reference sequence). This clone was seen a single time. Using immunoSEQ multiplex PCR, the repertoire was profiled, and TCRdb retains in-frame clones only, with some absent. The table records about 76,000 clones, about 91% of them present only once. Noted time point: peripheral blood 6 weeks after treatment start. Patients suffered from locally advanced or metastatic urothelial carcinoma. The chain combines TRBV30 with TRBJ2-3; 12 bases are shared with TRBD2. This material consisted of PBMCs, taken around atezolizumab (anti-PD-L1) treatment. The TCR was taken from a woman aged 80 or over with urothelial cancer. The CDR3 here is CAWSVGLAGGQDTQYF. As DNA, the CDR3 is TGTGCCTGGAGTGTGGGGCTAGCGGGAGGGCAAGATACGCAGTATTTT.